The clone carrying this T cell receptor beta chain was detected a few times. Via MiXCR, TCRdb re-called the 5' RACE reads, giving one row per CDR3 protein. This sample yields about 170,000 distinct CDR3 sequences, of which 13% are seen a single time; about 3.3% belongs to the top ten. The V gene's germline CDR1 is SGDLS and CDR2 YYNGEE. CDR3 length: 13 residues. V was cut by 0 bases and J by 6 bases, with 6 bases left in between. This entry is derived from a study of T-cell memory formation after mild COVID-19. Specimen: PBMCs or a T cell subset sorted from them (not recorded which). This receptor was taken from a man between 18 and 35 years old who had mild COVID-19 (a few samples of this study predate the infection). Cell type and time point are not known. This chain connects TRBV9 to TRBJ2-2, with unresolved D. This CDR3 reads CASSVEVAGELFF. As DNA, the CDR3 is TGTGCCAGCAGCGTAGAGGTGGCCGGGGAGCTGTTTTTT.